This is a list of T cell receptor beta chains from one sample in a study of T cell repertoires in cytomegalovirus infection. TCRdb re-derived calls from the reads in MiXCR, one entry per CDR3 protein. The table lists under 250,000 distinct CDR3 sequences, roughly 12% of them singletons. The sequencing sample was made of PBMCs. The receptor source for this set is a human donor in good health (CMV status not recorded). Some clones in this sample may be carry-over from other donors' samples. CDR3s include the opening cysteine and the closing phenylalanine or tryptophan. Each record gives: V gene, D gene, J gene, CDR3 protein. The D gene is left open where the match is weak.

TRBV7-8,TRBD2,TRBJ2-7,CASSPVAGGYEQYF
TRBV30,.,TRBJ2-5,CAWNTGEETQYF
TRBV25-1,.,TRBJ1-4,CASSGNREKLFF
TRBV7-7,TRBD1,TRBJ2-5,CASSLGTGRGETQYF
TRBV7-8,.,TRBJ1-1,CASSPSRVVRTEAFF
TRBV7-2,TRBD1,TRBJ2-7,CASSLKGQPSEQYF
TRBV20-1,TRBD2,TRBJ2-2,CSARGGTGTGELFF
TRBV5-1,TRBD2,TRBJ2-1,CASSWTSGRAGYNEQFF
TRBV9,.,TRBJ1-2,CASSADYGYTF
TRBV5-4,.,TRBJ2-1,CASSLGRGGYNEQFF
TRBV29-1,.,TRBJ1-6,CSAAAGYNSPLHF
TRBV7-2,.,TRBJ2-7,CASSPPMGEQYF
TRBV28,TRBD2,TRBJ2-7,CASSSPGGPFYEQYF
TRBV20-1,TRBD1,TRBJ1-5,CSASGQGSFDQPQHF
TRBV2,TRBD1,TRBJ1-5,CASSRDRGRNNQPQHF
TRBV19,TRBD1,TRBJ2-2,CASSISGQHTGELFF
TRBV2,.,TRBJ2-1,CASSRDRSYNEQFF
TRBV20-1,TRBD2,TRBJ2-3,CSAEGLAGGTDTQYF
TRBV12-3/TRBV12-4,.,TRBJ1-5,CASSPGPPEQPQHF
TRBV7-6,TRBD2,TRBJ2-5,CASSLAPANGGETQYF
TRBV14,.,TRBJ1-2,CASSQDGSGLYGYTF
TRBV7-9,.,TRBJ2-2,CASSLGGVAGELFF
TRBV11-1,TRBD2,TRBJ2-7,CASSSGSGTYEQYF
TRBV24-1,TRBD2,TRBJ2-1,CATSDPRAGDNEQFF
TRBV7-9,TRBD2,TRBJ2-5,CASSLGRLAGGQETQYF
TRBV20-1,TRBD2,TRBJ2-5,CSAKTASGGQMETQYF
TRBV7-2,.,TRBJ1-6,CASSLGGTNNSPLHF
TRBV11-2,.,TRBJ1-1,CASRRSGSGWGTEAFF
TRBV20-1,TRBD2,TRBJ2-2,CSAIYVGLAGFLNTGELFF
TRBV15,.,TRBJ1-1,CATSRDRRGNTEAFF
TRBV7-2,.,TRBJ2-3,CASTSRGAREDTQYF
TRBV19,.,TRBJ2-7,CASSNTNPYEQYF
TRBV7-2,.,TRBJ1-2,CASRHGAMAGYTF
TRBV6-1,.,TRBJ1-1,CASSAPGEAFF
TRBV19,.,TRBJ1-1,CASSRQLDTEAFF
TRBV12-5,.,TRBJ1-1,CASGLELQSGEAFF
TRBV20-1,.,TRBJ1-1,CSARTAMNTEAFF
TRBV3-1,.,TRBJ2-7,CASSQRTSYEQYF
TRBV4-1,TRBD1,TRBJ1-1,CASSQEGTGAMNTEAFF
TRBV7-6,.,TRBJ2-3,CASSLAGGGTDLDTQYF
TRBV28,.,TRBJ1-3,CASSLANRGNTIYF
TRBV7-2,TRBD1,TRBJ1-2,CASSPRTGEGYGYTF
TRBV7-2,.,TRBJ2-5,CASSLVHGGETQYF
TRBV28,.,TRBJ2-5,CASSQRDGPGETQYF
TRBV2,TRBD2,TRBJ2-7,CASSRTSGLNEQYF
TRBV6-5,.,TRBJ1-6,CASSYGAGRSNSPLHF
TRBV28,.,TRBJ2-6,CASSLWGKGSSGANVLTF
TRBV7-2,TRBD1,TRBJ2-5,CASSPGQGLKGETQYF
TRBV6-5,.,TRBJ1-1,CASSYPPRAFF
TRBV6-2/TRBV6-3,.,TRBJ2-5,CASRGWRREKETQYF
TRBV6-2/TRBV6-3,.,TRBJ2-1,CASSYHKAQVLEQFF
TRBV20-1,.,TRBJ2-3,CSPGIIAYTDTQYF
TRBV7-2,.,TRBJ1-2,CASSLVGEGGGYTF
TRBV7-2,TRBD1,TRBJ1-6,CASSPIGGGGAISYNSPLHF
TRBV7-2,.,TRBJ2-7,CAVDQRADSYEQYF
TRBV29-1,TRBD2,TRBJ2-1,CSVDGLAVYNEQFF
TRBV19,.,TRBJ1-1,CASSIWNMNTEAFF
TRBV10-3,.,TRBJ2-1,CAIREEGTTGNEQFF
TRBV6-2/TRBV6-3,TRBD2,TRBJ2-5,CASSSTSGRQETQYF